What follows are 26 T cell receptor beta chains derived from one specimen sequenced in a study of brain T cells in children with intractable seizures. Generated by immunoSEQ multiplex PCR, the TCRdb table keeps only in-frame clones and is missing some. Of around 100,000 clones listed, 94% are singletons. The source material was peripheral blood, sampled at surgery. The receptors come from a boy younger than two with hemimegalencephaly and intractable seizures.

The V gene is TRBV25-1, the J gene TRBJ1-1; D remains ambiguous. CDR3 length equals 13 residues. Germline V gives CDR1 MGHDK, CDR2 SYGVNS. The ends were cut back, 4 bases at V and 0 bases at J, with 6 bases in the middle. The CDR3 here is CASSGLMNTEAFF. The CDR3 coding sequence is TGTGCCAGCAGTGGGCTCATGAACACTGAAGCTTTCTTT.

J is TRBJ2-1 and V is TRBV2; no clear D gene. Trimming pared 4 bases from V and 0 bases from J, leaving 13 bases between. The CDR3 is made up of 16 amino acids. Germline V CDR1 and CDR2: SNHLY, FYNNEI. The CDR3 spells CASSGRAPSSYNEQFF. The CDR3 region has the DNA TGTGCCAGCAGTGGAAGGGCCCCGTCCTCCTACAATGAGCAGTTCTTC.

The rearrangement uses TRBV4-1 and TRBJ2-7; 9 nucleotides match TRBD2. V lost 0 bases, J lost 0 bases, and 6 bases stayed unmatched. Germline V CDR1 and CDR2: MGHRA, YSYEKL. The CDR3 consists of 17 residues. The CDR3 protein is CASSQERSGRSSYEQYF. The DNA of the CDR3 is TGCGCCAGCAGCCAAGAGAGAAGCGGGAGGAGCTCCTACGAGCAGTACTTC.

The chain recombines TRBV19 with TRBJ2-7, with D possibly being TRBD2 (6 bases). The CDR3 is made up of 16 amino acids. The V gene lost 4 bases and the J gene lost 7 bases, with 23 bases spanning the gap. CDR1 LNHDA and CDR2 SQIVND come from the germline V gene (reference sequence). The CDR3 spells CASSTRITDVGGEQYF. The CDR3 DNA is TGTGCCAGTAGTACCCGAATAACGGACGTGGGAGGAGAGCAGTACTTC.

The CDR3 region has the DNA TGTGCCAGCAGCCTCTCGGGGGGGCGCGAAATGTACGGAAAACTGTTTTTT. This sequence encodes CASSLSGGREMYGKLFF. The chain is built from TRBV5-4 and TRBJ1-4, with D perhaps TRBD1 (6 bases). Trimming shortened V by 4 bases and J by 10 bases, and 26 bases separated the two germline ends. This CDR3 spans 17 amino acids. Germline V gene sequence: CDR1 SGHNT, CDR2 YYREEE (reference sequence). The full variable domain, with the rest looked up from reference TRBV5-4 and TRBJ1-4, is ETGVTQSPTHLIKTRGQQVTLRCSSQSGHNTVSWYQQALGQGPQFIFQYYREEENGRGNFPPRFSGLQFPNYSSELNVNALELDDSALYLCASSLSGGREMYGKLFFGSGTQLSVL.

The genes are TRBV4-3 and TRBJ2-5; 11 bases align to TRBD2. V lost 0 bases and J lost 5; bases outside the gene matches: 11. Looked up from germline, CDR1 is LGHNA and CDR2 is YSLEER. The CDR3 sequence is 18 residues long. CDR3 coding DNA: TGCGCCAGCAGCCAAGATAGGCTAGCGGGAGGTTTGGGGGAGACCCAGTACTTC. Translating it yields CASSQDRLAGGLGETQYF.

The V gene is TRBV18, the J gene TRBJ1-5; no firm D call. Trimming left V 3 bases short and J 5 bases short, with 23 bases between. The germline V gene encodes CDR1 KGHSH and CDR2 LQKENI. The CDR3 totals 18 residues. CDR3 protein: CASSPFNTGLAWDQPQHF. In DNA form, the CDR3 reads TGTGCCAGCTCACCCTTTAACACGGGCCTCGCCTGGGATCAGCCCCAGCATTTT.

This sequence joins TRBV21-1 and TRBJ1-5; the listed D gene, TRBD1, was not tested against the DNA. TRBV21-1 is shown as a pseudogene. This CDR3 comprises 18 residues. The CDR3 reads CASSTPALQGYSNQPQHF. The CDR3 bases are TGTGCCAGCAGCACTCCAGCCTTACAGGGATATAGCAATCAGCCCCAGCATTTT.

CDR3 sequence (DNA): TGTGCCAGCAGCAACGGGCCAGGGGGCAACTATGGCTACACCTTC. Translating it yields CASSNGPGGNYGYTF. V is TRBV6-2 or TRBV6-3 and J is TRBJ1-2, with TRBD1 matching 8 bases. V gave up 6 bases and J gave up 2 bases; unmatched junction bases: 8. This CDR3 contains 15 residues. Germline values: CDR1 MNHEY, CDR2 SVGEGT.

J is TRBJ2-2 and V is TRBV6-2 or TRBV6-3; D might be TRBD2 (6 bases). The V and J ends lost 2 bases and 7 bases respectively, with 8 bases between them. The germline gives CDR1 MNHEY, CDR2 SVGEGT. The CDR3 covers 13 residues. The CDR3 DNA is TGTGCCAGCAGTTACGCGGGGCACGGGGAGCTGTTTTTT. It is translated as CASSYAGHGELFF.

This chain joins TRBV4-1 and TRBJ2-3; D is perhaps TRBD2 (5 bases). V gave up 2 bases and J gave up 4 bases, with 16 bases separating them. From germline, CDR1 is MGHRA and CDR2 YSYEKL. The CDR3 spans 16 residues. The CDR3 nucleotides are TGCGCCAGCAGCCAACCGCCCCGGGGAAGGGCAGATACGCAGTATTTT. This encodes CASSQPPRGRADTQYF.

This chain connects TRBV7-2 to TRBJ1-5; 7 bases fit TRBD1. The V segment lost 4 bases and the J segment 4 bases; nucleotides outside the gene matches: 4. CDR1 and CDR2 from the germline V gene are SGHTA and FQGNSA. This CDR3 has 14 residues. CDR3 in amino acids: CASSSQTGNQPQHF. Here the CDR3 DNA reads TGTGCCAGCAGCTCCCAGACAGGGAATCAGCCCCAGCATTTT.

The chain has TRBV6-5 and TRBJ2-4; D is uncertain. V was trimmed by 0 bases and J by 0 bases, leaving 9 bases between them. The germline gives CDR1 MNHEY, CDR2 SVGAGI. The CDR3 length is 16 residues. The CDR3 here is CASSYSKEVAKNIQYF. The CDR3 region has the DNA TGTGCCAGCAGTTACTCGAAAGAGGTAGCCAAAAACATTCAGTACTTC.

The chain has TRBV27 and TRBJ1-5; 7 positions match TRBD1. CDR1 and CDR2 from the germline V gene are MNHEY and SMNVEV (reference sequence). The ends lost 6 bases at V and 7 bases at J; junction bases unmatched: 9. The CDR3 spans 14 residues. The chain's CDR3 is CASSRDREYQPQHF. CDR3 coding DNA: TGTGCCAGCAGCCGCGACAGGGAGTACCAGCCCCAGCATTTT.

The chain has TRBV4-1 and TRBJ2-5; tentatively, D is TRBD1 (5 bases). The CDR3 covers 13 residues. The V and J ends lost 4 bases and 7 bases respectively, with 13 bases between them. CDR1 and CDR2 from the germline V gene are MGHRA and YSYEKL. The CDR3 DNA is TGCGCCAGCAGCCCGTGGGGCCCCGGGACCCAGTACTTC. Encoded protein: CASSPWGPGTQYF.

This chain uses TRBV4-1 with TRBJ1-4; 7 nucleotides agree with TRBD1. Trimming cost V 4 bases and J 7 bases; bases outside gene matches: 9. CDR3 size: 15 residues. The germline V gene has CDR1 MGHRA and CDR2 YSYEKL. The CDR3 sequence is CASSRIKGALEKLFF. Written as DNA, the CDR3 is TGCGCCAGCAGCCGCATCAAGGGGGCGCTTGAAAAACTGTTTTTT.

V and J are TRBV24-1 and TRBJ1-1; D is possibly TRBD1 (5 bases). The CDR3 is 13 amino acids. Trimming took off 6 bases at V and 2 bases at J, with 9 bases between the two ends. Germline-derived CDR1 and CDR2 are KGHDR and SFDVKD. CDR3 region: CATSRGKNTEAFF. The CDR3 region has the DNA TGTGCCACCAGTCGGGGGAAAAACACTGAAGCTTTCTTT.

This chain joins TRBV15 and TRBJ2-4; TRBD1 matches 7 bases. Trimming removed 1 base from V and 7 bases from J; junction bases left unmatched: 10. CDR3 length equals 16 residues. The germline gives CDR1 LNHNV, CDR2 YYDKDF (reference sequence). CDR3 protein: CATSRGDREYTNIQYF. Written as DNA, the CDR3 is TGTGCCACCAGCAGAGGAGACAGGGAGTACACCAACATTCAGTACTTC.

The chain is built from TRBV28 and TRBJ1-5; D is undetermined. From germline, CDR1 is MDHEN and CDR2 SYDVKM. The CDR3 spans 17 residues. Trimming stripped 3 bases from V and 1 base from J, with 16 bases between. The CDR3 loop is CASSLALPTASNQPQHF. DNA of the CDR3: TGTGCCAGCAGTTTGGCCCTCCCTACAGCGAGCAATCAGCCCCAGCATTTT.

This clone was seen once. The chain has TRBV2 and TRBJ1-2, with D possibly TRBD1 on 5 matching bases. There are 13 residues in the CDR3. CDR1 and CDR2 (germline): SNHLY, FYNNEI. The V gene lost 11 bases and the J gene lost 4 bases, with 17 bases spanning the gap. The CDR3 region is CASRPTGLYGYTF. The DNA of the CDR3 is TGTGCCTCCCGTCCCACAGGCCTCTATGGCTACACCTTC. The full variable domain, its missing parts supplied by reference TRBV2 and TRBJ1-2, is EPEVTQTPSHQVTQMGQEVILRCVPISNHLYFYWYRQILGQKVEFLVSFYNNEISEKSEIFDDQFSVERPDGSNFTLKIRSTKLEDSAMYFCASRPTGLYGYTFGSGTRLTVV.

This chain links TRBV5-1 with TRBJ2-7; D is ambiguous. The CDR3 has 13 amino acids. V lost 4 bases and J 6 bases, leaving 14 bases between the germline ends. CDR1 and CDR2 (germline): SGHRS, YFSETQ. The CDR3 DNA is TGCGCCAGCAGCGTGGTGAGGTTGGGCGAGCAGTACTTC. This sequence encodes CASSVVRLGEQYF.

The chain employs TRBV11-3 and TRBJ1-4, with D unclear. CDR1 and CDR2 from the germline V gene are SGHNT and YENEEA. Trimming took off 6 bases at V and 0 bases at J, with 11 bases between the two ends. CDR3 length: 15 amino acids. This CDR3 reads CASSEKGATNEKLFF. The CDR3 bases are TGTGCCAGCAGTGAGAAGGGCGCAACTAATGAAAAACTGTTTTTT.

V is TRBV30 and J is TRBJ1-5; 9 bases are shared with TRBD1. There are 13 residues in the CDR3. Germline CDR1 reads GTSNPN; CDR2 reads SVGIG (reference sequence). J gave up 7 bases and V 5 bases, and 6 bases lay outside the gene matches. CDR3 in DNA: TGTGCCTGGGAGACAGGGGGGGGACAGCCCCAGCATTTT. Its translation: CAWETGGGQPQHF.

The V gene is TRBV28, the J gene TRBJ1-2; D ambiguous. Germline loops: CDR1 MDHEN, CDR2 SYDVKM. V was shortened by 5 bases and J by 3 bases, with 13 bases between the two germline ends. CDR3 length equals 14 residues. The CDR3 bases are TGTGCCAGCAGTCCTTCTCGGACGGACTATGGCTACACCTTC. Protein: CASSPSRTDYGYTF.

The gene calls are TRBV7-3 and TRBJ2-4; possibly TRBD1 for D (6 bases). This CDR3 comprises 15 residues. Germline CDR1 is SGHTA and CDR2 is FQGTGA. V lost 5 bases, J lost 9 bases, and 20 bases lay in between. The CDR3 nucleotides read TGTGCCAGCAGCCCCCAATGGGGGCCGGGCGGCATTCAGTACTTC. Translation: CASSPQWGPGGIQYF.

The rearrangement links TRBV27 to TRBJ2-2, with 8 bases aligning to TRBD1. The CDR3 is made up of 16 amino acids. The junction had 8 bases not matched to a gene; V was cut back by 3 bases and J by 5 bases. Germline CDR1 reads MNHEY; CDR2 reads SMNVEV (reference sequence). CDR3 loop: CASSLDRDRPTGELFF. The CDR3 coding sequence is TGTGCCAGCAGTTTGGACAGGGACCGGCCTACCGGGGAGCTGTTTTTT.